Below are 7 T cell receptor beta chains sequenced from a single sample in a study of T cells in localized non-small cell lung cancer. Clones were read by immunoSEQ multiplex PCR, and TCRdb kept only the in-frame ones, dropping some. The sample contains approximately 41,000 clones, more than 80% of which appear only once. This specimen consisted of peripheral blood mononuclear cells, obtained before any cancer treatment. All receptors come from a male donor at least 60 years old with stage II lung adenocarcinoma.

The chain joins TRBV6-5 to TRBJ1-2; D not resolved. Germline CDR1 is MNHEY and CDR2 is SVGAGI. This CDR3 comprises 13 residues. Trimming took off 4 bases at V and 2 bases at J, with 8 bases between the two ends. CDR3 bases: TGTGCCAGCAGTTCTAGGGTAAACTATGGCTACACCTTC. This translates into CASSSRVNYGYTF.

The rearrangement joins TRBV12-5 to TRBJ2-7; no definite D call. V was cut by 0 bases and J by 3 bases, with 18 bases left in between. Germline assignment: CDR1 LGHNT and CDR2 FRNRAP. The CDR3 runs to 17 residues. The DNA for the CDR3 is TGTGCTAGTGGTTTGGTAGGGAACCTACCGCCGAACTACGAGCAGTACTTC. This gives the protein CASGLVGNLPPNYEQYF.

This clone was counted once. The V and J genes are TRBV5-1 and TRBJ2-7; D not certain. V shed 3 bases and J shed 2 bases, with 9 bases lying between them. Germline V CDR1 and CDR2: SGHRS, YFSETQ. This CDR3 has 13 residues. CDR3 DNA sequence: TGCGCCAGCAGCTACGACAACACCTACGAGCAGTACTTC. It encodes CASSYDNTYEQYF. Together with reference TRBV5-1 and TRBJ2-7, the CDR3 gives the full variable domain: KAGVTQTPRYLIKTRGQQVTLSCSPISGHRSVSWYQQTPGQGLQFLFEYFSETQRNKGNFPGRFSGRQFSNSRSEMNVSTLELGDSALYLCASSYDNTYEQYFGPGTRLTVT.

The rearrangement uses TRBV7-2 and TRBJ2-1, with 10 positions matching TRBD2. The V gene end was trimmed by 1 base and the J gene end by 6 bases; junction bases not matched to a gene: 3. Germline V gives CDR1 SGHTA, CDR2 FQGNSA. The CDR3 length is 15 residues. The chain's CDR3 is CASSLVLAGPNEQFF. In nucleotides, the CDR3 is TGTGCCAGCAGCTTAGTACTAGCGGGGCCCAATGAGCAGTTCTTC.

Worth noting for this clone: At one of its ends the junction is not consistent with the germline gene, which may arise from a read error. This sequence joins TRBV2 and TRBJ2-5, with D unresolved. This CDR3 contains 11 residues. Germline values: CDR1 SNHLY, CDR2 FYNNEI. CDR3 amino acids: CASNEQETQYF. The DNA for the CDR3 is TGTGCCAGCAATGAACAAGAGACCCAGTACTTC.

This chain links TRBV7-2 with TRBJ1-2; D is possibly TRBD1 (6 bases). Germline CDR1 reads SGHTA; CDR2 reads FQGNSA. V was pared by 4 bases and J by 1 base, with 13 bases between. The CDR3 contains 15 residues. This CDR3 reads CASSSNGQINYGYTF. The CDR3 DNA sequence: TGTGCCAGCAGCTCAAACGGACAGATTAACTATGGCTACACCTTC.

This clone was seen only once. This chain connects TRBV27 to TRBJ1-1, with no clear D. Deletions cut 6 bases from V and 4 bases from J, with 0 bases between. This CDR3 region has 9 residues. Germline CDR1 MNHEY, CDR2 SMNVEV (reference sequence). CDR3: CASSTEAFF. CDR3 DNA sequence: TGTGCCAGCAGCACTGAAGCTTTCTTT.